This T cell receptor beta chain was profiled in a study of T cell responses to AZD1222 COVID-19 vaccine. Findings and caveats of the study: Distributed over spike, vaccine-associated CD4 TCRs predominated at 160-218 and 743-854. Only a handful of AZD1222 recipients were seropositive at baseline. Variant regions that are unmutated are reportedly the target of nearly half of spike-specific TCRs.

The repertoire was sequenced with immunoSEQ multiplex PCR; TCRdb's copy has only in-frame clones and lacks some. The sample comprises roughly 100,000 clones, 88% of which are singletons, and around 8.4% rests with the top ten. Worth noting for this clone: Its antigen is unidentified.

Germline lookup yields CDR1 MNHEY and CDR2 SMNVEV (reference sequence). CDR3 length: 12 amino acids. Trimming took 4 bases from V and 6 from J, leaving 10 bases between them. The receptor comes from an adult in good health. The chain couples TRBV27 to TRBJ2-7; no definite D call. The sample here was peripheral blood, taken on day 0 of AZD1222 vaccination. This chain's CDR3 is CASSSIASEQYF. The CDR3 nucleotides are TGTGCCAGCAGTTCTATAGCAAGCGAGCAGTACTTC.